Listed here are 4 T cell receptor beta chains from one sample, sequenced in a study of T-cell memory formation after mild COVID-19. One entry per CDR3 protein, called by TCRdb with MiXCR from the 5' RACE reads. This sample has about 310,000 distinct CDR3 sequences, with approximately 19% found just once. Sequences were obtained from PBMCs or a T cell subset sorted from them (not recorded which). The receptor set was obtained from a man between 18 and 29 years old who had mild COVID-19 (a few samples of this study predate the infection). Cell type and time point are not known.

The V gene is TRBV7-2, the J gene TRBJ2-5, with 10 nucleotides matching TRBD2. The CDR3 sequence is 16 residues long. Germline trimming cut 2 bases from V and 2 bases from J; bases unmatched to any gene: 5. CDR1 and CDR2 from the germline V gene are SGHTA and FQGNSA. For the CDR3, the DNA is TGTGCCAGCAGCTTAAGGCTAGCGGGGGTACAAGAGACCCAGTACTTC. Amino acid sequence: CASSLRLAGVQETQYF.

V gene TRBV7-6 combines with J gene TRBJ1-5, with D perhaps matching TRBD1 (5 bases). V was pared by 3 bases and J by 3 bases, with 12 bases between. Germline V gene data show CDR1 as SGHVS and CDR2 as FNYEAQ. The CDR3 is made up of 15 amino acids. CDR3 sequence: CASSLGPGANQPQHF. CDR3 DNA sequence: TGTGCCAGCAGCTTGGGGCCCGGGGCCAATCAGCCCCAGCATTTT.

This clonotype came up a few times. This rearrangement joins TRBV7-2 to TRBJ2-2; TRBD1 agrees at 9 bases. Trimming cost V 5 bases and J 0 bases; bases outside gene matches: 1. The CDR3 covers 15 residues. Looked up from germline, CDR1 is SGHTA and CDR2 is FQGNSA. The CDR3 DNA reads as TGTGCCAGCAGCCGACAGGGGGCGAACACCGGGGAGCTGTTTTTT. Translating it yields CASSRQGANTGELFF.

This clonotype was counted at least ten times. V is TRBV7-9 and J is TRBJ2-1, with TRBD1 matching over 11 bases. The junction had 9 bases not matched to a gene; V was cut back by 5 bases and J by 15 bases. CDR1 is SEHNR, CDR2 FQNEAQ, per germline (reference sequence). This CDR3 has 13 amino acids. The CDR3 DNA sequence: TGTGCCAGCAGCCTCAACCTTGGACAGGGGGCGTTCTTC. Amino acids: CASSLNLGQGAFF. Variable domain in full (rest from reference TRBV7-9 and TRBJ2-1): DTGVSQNPRHKITKRGQNVTFRCDPISEHNRLYWYRQTLGQGPEFLTYFQNEAQLEKSRLLSDRFSAERPKGSFSTLEIQRTEQGDSAMYLCASSLNLGQGAFFGPGTRLTVL.